What follows describes a single T cell receptor beta chain. What it binds is not known. The data stem from a study of CD8 T cells in ankylosing spondylitis. Study-level points and caveats: A TCR beta motif made of 7 to 9 highly homologous variants seemed typical of ankylosing spondylitis blood.

Germline CDR1 reads SNHLY; CDR2 reads FYNNEI. With 9 bases removed from V and 0 bases from J, the gap between germline ends came to 14 bases. The CDR3 has 14 amino acids. TCRdb called the 5' RACE reads again in MiXCR, with one record for every CDR3 protein. The table lists under 450,000 distinct CDR3 sequences, 17% of them singletons, with under 1.2% in the top ten. The chain recombines TRBV2 with TRBJ1-2; D is ambiguous. The receptor was derived from a male donor with ankylosing spondylitis. The sample comprised blood, either unsorted or a sorted T cell fraction (not recorded which). The CDR3 DNA sequence: TGTGCCAGTCACGGGGTGGTGGCTAACTATGGCTACACCTTC. Encoded protein: CASHGVVANYGYTF.